This TCR beta chain was identified during a study of cytomegalovirus exposure and HLA in healthy donors. The PCR was carried out with 60 Vbeta primers and 13 Jbeta primers. Profiled with immunoSEQ multiplex PCR; TCRdb holds only in-frame clones, not every one. The table lists about 170,000 clones, 85% of them singletons, with 1% in the top ten. Study-level findings and limits: TCR sequences were mostly rare, though some public TCRs occurred in many donors. In a later analysis, parvovirus B19, influenza, CMV and Epstein-Barr virus appeared linked to several top co-occurrence clusters. According to a later analysis, most TCR beta chains associated with CMV appeared HLA-restricted.

The CDR3 contains 15 residues. Germline V lookup: CDR1 SEHNR, CDR2 FQNEAQ (reference sequence). Trimming left V 4 bases short and J 1 base short, with 13 bases between. As concerns this clone: As yet, its antigen is unknown.

The material sequenced was PBMCs. This receptor was obtained from a boy between 2 and 10 years old in good health and CMV-seronegative. The rearrangement joins TRBV7-9 to TRBJ1-1, with TRBD1 as a possible D gene (5 bases). The CDR3, as DNA: TGTGCCAGCAGCTCAGGCGGCAGGGAGAACACTGAAGCTTTCTTT. This gives the protein CASSSGGRENTEAFF.